The 4 T cell receptor beta chains in this list originate from one sample, sequenced in a study of T cell changes during pregnancy in multiple sclerosis. Produced via immunoSEQ multiplex PCR; TCRdb's table is partial and in-frame only. Among 50,000 to 60,000 clones listed, roughly 90% were seen once. Sequencing was performed on peripheral blood, taken after pregnancy. These receptor sequences come from a female donor in good health, enrolled as a control in a pregnancy study.

The chain joins TRBV7-9 to TRBJ1-1, with 7 bases fitting TRBD1. V trimming: 4 bases; J trimming: 3 bases; junction bases outside the gene matches: 14. The CDR3 contains 17 residues. Germline-derived CDR1 and CDR2 are SEHNR and FQNEAQ (reference sequence). The CDR3 sequence: CASSSRQGPAADTEAFF. Written as DNA, the CDR3 is TGTGCCAGCAGCTCCAGACAGGGCCCCGCTGCGGACACTGAAGCTTTCTTT.

This clone was seen only once. This sequence joins TRBV6-4 and TRBJ1-5, with 10 positions matching TRBD1. The CDR3 consists of 17 residues. V shed 6 bases and J 2 bases; nucleotides not matched to a gene: 10. The germline CDR1 and CDR2 sequences are MRHNA and SNTAGT. CDR3 loop: CASRGEVGQGCNQPQHF. The CDR3 coding sequence is TGTGCCAGCAGGGGGGAGGTGGGACAGGGGTGCAATCAGCCCCAGCATTTT.

This clone came up once. V gene TRBV10-3 combines with J gene TRBJ2-7, with 14 bases fitting TRBD2. Germline V gives CDR1 ENHRY, CDR2 SYGVKD. The CDR3 is 14 amino acids. Losses at the gene ends were 10 bases for V and 3 bases for J; bases not matched to a gene: 5. The CDR3 loop is CATGGLAGDYEQYF. CDR3 DNA sequence: TGTGCCACGGGGGGACTAGCGGGAGACTACGAGCAGTACTTC.

The V call is TRBV10-3, the J call TRBJ2-7; 7 nucleotides align to TRBD1. V shed 2 bases and J 2 bases; nucleotides not matched to a gene: 6. Per germline, CDR1 ENHRY and CDR2 SYGVKD. CDR3 length equals 15 residues. For the CDR3, the DNA is TGTGCCATCAGTGAGAGTGGACAGGCAGCCTACGAGCAGTACTTC. Translating gives CAISESGQAAYEQYF.